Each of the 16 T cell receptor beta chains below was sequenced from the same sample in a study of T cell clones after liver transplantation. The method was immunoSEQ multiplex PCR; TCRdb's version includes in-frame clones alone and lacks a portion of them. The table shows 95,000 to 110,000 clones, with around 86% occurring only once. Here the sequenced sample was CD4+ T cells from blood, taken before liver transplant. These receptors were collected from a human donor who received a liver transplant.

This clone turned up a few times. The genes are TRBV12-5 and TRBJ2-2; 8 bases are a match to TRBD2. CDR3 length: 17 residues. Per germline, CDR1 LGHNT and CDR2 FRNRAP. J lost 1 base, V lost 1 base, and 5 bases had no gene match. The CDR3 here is CASGLASSGLNTGELFF. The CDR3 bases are TGTGCTAGTGGTTTGGCCTCTAGCGGGCTGAACACCGGGGAGCTGTTTTTT. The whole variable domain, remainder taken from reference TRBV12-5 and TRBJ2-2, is DARVTQTPRHKVTEMGQEVTMRCQPILGHNTVFWYRQTMMQGLELLAYFRNRAPLDDSGMPKDRFSAEMPDATLATLKIQPSEPRDSAVYFCASGLASSGLNTGELFFGEGSRLTVL.

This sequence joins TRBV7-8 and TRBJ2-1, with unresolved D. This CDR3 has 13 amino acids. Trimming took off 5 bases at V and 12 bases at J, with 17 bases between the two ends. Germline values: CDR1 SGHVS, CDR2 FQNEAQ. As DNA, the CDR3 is TGTGCCAGCAGCATCTTGGACCAGTGGGGGCAGTTCTTC. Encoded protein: CASSILDQWGQFF. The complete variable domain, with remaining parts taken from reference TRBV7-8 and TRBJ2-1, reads GAGVSQSPRYKVAKRGQDVALRCDPISGHVSLFWYQQALGQGPEFLTYFQNEAQLDKSGLPSDRFFAERPEGSVSTLKIQRTQQEDSAVYLCASSILDQWGQFFGPGTRLTVL.

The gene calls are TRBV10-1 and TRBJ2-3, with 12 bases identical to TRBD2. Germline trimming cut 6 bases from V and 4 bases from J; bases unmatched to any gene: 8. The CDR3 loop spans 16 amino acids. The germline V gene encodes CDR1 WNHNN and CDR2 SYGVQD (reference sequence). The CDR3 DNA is TGCGCCAGCAGCCTGACTAGCGGGAGAGGGGCAGATACGCAGTATTTT. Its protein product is CASSLTSGRGADTQYF.

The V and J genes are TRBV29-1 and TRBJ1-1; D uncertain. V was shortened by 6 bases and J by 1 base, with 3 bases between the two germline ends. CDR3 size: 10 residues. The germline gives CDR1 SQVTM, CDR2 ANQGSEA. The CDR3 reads CSVENTEAFF. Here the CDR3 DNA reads TGCAGCGTCGAGAACACTGAAGCTTTCTTT.

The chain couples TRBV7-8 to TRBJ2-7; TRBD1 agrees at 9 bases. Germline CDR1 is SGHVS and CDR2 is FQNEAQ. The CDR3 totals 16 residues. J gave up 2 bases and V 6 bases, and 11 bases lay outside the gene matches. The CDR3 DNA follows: TGTGCCAGCAGAATTAGTCGGGACAGGGTCGCCTACGAGCAGTACTTC. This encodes CASRISRDRVAYEQYF.

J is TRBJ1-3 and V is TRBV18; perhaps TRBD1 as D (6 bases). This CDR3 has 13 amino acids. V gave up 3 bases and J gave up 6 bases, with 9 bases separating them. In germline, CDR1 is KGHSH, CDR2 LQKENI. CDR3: CASSPGQQNTIYF. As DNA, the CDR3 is TGTGCCAGCTCACCGGGACAACAAAACACCATATATTTT.

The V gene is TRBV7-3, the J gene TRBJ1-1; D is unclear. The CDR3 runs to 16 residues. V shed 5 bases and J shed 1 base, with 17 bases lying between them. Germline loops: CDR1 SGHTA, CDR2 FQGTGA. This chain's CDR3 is CASSPSPARTNTEAFF. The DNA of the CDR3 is TGTGCCAGCAGCCCGAGCCCGGCGCGGACGAACACTGAAGCTTTCTTT.

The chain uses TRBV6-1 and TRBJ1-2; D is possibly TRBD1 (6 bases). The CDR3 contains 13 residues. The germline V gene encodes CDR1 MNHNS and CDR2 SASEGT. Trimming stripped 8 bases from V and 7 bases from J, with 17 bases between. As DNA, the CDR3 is TGTGCCAGCGTGGGGGGCAGTATGGGTGGCTACACCTTC. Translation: CASVGGSMGGYTF.

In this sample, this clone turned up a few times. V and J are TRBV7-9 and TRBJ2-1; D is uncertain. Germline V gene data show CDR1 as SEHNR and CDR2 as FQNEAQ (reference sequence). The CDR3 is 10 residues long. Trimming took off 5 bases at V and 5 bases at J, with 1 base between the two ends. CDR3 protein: CASSDNEQFF. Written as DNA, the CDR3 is TGTGCCAGCAGCGACAATGAGCAGTTCTTC.

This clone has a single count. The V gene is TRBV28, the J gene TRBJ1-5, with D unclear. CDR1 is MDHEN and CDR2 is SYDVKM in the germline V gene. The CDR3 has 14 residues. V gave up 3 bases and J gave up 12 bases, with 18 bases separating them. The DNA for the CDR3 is TGTGCCAGCAGTTTCGGCAAGGCAGCCGCGCGCCAGCATTTT. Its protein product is CASSFGKAAARQHF.

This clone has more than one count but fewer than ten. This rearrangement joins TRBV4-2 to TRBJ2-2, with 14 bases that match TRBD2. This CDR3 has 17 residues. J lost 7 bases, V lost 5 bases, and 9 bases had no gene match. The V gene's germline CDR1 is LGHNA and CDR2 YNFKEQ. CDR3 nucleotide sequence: TGTGCCAGCAGCGAGGCGGGACTAGCGGGAGTTAGCGGGGAGCTGTTTTTT. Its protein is CASSEAGLAGVSGELFF.

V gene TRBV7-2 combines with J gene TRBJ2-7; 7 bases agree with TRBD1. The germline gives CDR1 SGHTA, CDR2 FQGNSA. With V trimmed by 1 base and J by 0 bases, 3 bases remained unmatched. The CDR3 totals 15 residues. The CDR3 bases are TGTGCCAGCAGCTTAGGGGACAGCTCCTCCTACGAGCAGTACTTC. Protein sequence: CASSLGDSSSYEQYF. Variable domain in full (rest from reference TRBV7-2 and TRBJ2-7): GAGVSQSPSNKVTEKGKDVELRCDPISGHTALYWYRQSLGQGLEFLIYFQGNSAPDKSGLPSDRFSAERTGGSVSTLTIQRTQQEDSAVYLCASSLGDSSSYEQYFGPGTRLTVT.

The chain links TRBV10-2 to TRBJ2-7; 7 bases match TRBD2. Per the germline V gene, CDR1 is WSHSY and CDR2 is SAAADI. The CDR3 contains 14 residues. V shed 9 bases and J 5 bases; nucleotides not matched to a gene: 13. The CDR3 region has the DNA TGCGCCAGTGGGGGTGGGAGGGGAGGTGACGAGCAGTACTTC. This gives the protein CASGGGRGGDEQYF.

CDR3 nucleotide sequence: TGTGCCAGTAGTCCATCGACAGGGACTAATGAAAAACTGTTTTTT. It yields the protein CASSPSTGTNEKLFF. This chain connects TRBV19 to TRBJ1-4; TRBD1 agrees at 7 bases. The ends lost 5 bases at V and 2 bases at J; junction bases unmatched: 5. Germline V gives CDR1 LNHDA, CDR2 SQIVND (reference sequence). The CDR3 is 15 amino acids.

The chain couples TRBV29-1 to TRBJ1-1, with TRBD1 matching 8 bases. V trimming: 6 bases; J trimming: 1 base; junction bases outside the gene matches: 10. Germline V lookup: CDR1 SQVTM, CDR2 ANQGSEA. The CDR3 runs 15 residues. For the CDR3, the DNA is TGCAGCGTACGTCAGAGACAGGGGACGAACACTGAAGCTTTCTTT. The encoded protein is CSVRQRQGTNTEAFF.

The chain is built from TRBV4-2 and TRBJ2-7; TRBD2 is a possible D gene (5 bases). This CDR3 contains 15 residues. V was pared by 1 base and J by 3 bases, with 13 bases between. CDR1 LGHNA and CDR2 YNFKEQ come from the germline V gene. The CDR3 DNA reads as TGTGCCAGCAGCCAAGCCAGACGTACTAGCTACGAGCAGTACTTC. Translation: CASSQARRTSYEQYF.